One and the same sample provided the 23 T cell receptor beta chains below, sequenced in a study of CD8 T cells in ankylosing spondylitis. Each CDR3 protein gets one entry after TCRdb re-called the 5' RACE reads with MiXCR. The sample yields 36,000 or so distinct CDR3 sequences, more than 9.5% seen once. The sequencing input was synovial fluid, either unsorted or a sorted T cell fraction (not recorded which). All receptors come from a male donor with ankylosing spondylitis.

This clonotype is labeled as medium-sized. Here the CDR3 reads CSARDPSTVTYEQYF. As DNA, the CDR3 is TGCAGTGCTAGAGATCCCTCGACAGTAACCTACGAGCAGTACTTC. The rearrangement uses TRBV20-1 and TRBJ2-7; TRBD1 is a possible D gene (5 bases). This CDR3 region has 15 residues. Trimming shortened V by 0 bases and J by 2 bases, and 14 bases separated the two germline ends. The germline V gene encodes CDR1 DFQATT and CDR2 SNEGSKA (reference sequence).

The chain joins TRBV4-2 to TRBJ2-1, with a possible D match to TRBD1 (6 bases). The germline CDR1 and CDR2 sequences are LGHNA and YNFKEQ. The CDR3 is 13 residues long. V gave up 3 bases and J gave up 13 bases, with 16 bases separating them. This chain's CDR3 is CASSQGDGDKQFF. CDR3 nucleotides: TGTGCCAGCAGCCAGGGCGATGGGGACAAACAGTTCTTC.

The chain is built from TRBV6-6 and TRBJ2-5; D unresolved. CDR1 and CDR2 from the germline V gene are MNHNY and SVGAGI (reference sequence). Trimming removed 4 bases at V and 5 bases at J, with 11 bases between. The CDR3 has 13 residues. CDR3 sequence: CASSWVTEETQYF. CDR3 coding DNA: TGTGCCAGCAGTTGGGTCACAGAGGAGACCCAGTACTTC.

This clonotype was counted a few times. The rearrangement joins TRBV7-2 to TRBJ2-5; 10 bases agree with TRBD2. Germline CDR1 reads SGHTA; CDR2 reads FQGNSA. Losses at the gene ends were 1 base for V and 5 bases for J; bases not matched to a gene: 7. This CDR3 contains 16 residues. The CDR3 loop reads CASSLGAGGTWETQYF. In DNA form, the CDR3 reads TGTGCCAGCAGCTTAGGAGCGGGAGGGACCTGGGAGACCCAGTACTTC.

The gene calls are TRBV5-1 and TRBJ2-7; 7 positions agree with TRBD2. V dropped 6 bases and J dropped 5; count of bases not matched to a gene: 14. Germline CDR1 SGHRS, CDR2 YFSETQ. The CDR3 covers 15 residues. The CDR3 sequence: CASTLSAGAGDEQYF. In DNA, the CDR3 is TGCGCCAGCACCTTATCGGCGGGAGCTGGCGACGAGCAGTACTTC.

This clonotype was recorded at least ten times. The V gene is TRBV10-3, the J gene TRBJ2-1; TRBD2 matches 9 bases. The germline V gene has CDR1 ENHRY and CDR2 SYGVKD. V dropped 0 bases and J dropped 3; count of bases not matched to a gene: 6. The CDR3 spans 17 residues. CDR3 protein: CAISESSLAGFYNEQFF. CDR3 sequence (DNA): TGTGCCATCAGTGAGTCGTCCCTAGCGGGATTCTACAATGAGCAGTTCTTC.

This clonotype was seen a few times. The chain has TRBV7-3 and TRBJ2-1, with D maybe TRBD2 (5 bases). Germline lookup yields CDR1 SGHTA and CDR2 FQGTGA. Between the trimmed V and J ends, which lost 6 bases and 2 bases, there was a span of 11 bases. The CDR3 runs 14 residues. As DNA, the CDR3 is TGTGCCAGCAGGTTAGAGGGAACCTACAATGAGCAGTTCTTC. It is translated as CASRLEGTYNEQFF.

At least ten counts were recorded for this clonotype. This rearrangement joins TRBV7-3 to TRBJ2-3, with 7 bases lining up with TRBD1. The CDR3 totals 14 residues. V lost 3 bases, J lost 4 bases, and 4 bases stayed unmatched. The V gene's germline CDR1 is SGHTA and CDR2 FQGTGA. The CDR3 region has the DNA TGTGCCAGCAGCTTGTCCCAGGGGGCAGATACGCAGTATTTT. Its translation: CASSLSQGADTQYF.

The table lists this clonotype with many counts. This chain links TRBV29-1 with TRBJ2-7; D not certain. Germline CDR1 reads SQVTM; CDR2 reads ANQGSEA. V was shortened by 4 bases and J by 1 base, with 5 bases between the two germline ends. This CDR3 contains 11 residues. The CDR3 region has the DNA TGCAGCGTTGGTCCATCCTACGAGCAGTACTTC. Its protein is CSVGPSYEQYF.

This clonotype is labeled as medium-sized. The rearrangement joins TRBV29-1 to TRBJ1-1, with no clear D. Germline V gives CDR1 SQVTM, CDR2 ANQGSEA. CDR3 length equals 12 residues. V lost 3 bases and J lost 1, with 6 bases in between. In nucleotides, the CDR3 is TGCAGCGTTGAGGGCCAGAACACTGAAGCTTTCTTT. Its translation is CSVEGQNTEAFF. Complete variable domain (other parts from reference TRBV29-1 and TRBJ1-1): SAVISQKPSRDICQRGTSLTIQCQVDSQVTMMFWYRQQPGQSLTLIATANQGSEATYESGFVIDKFPISRPNLTFSTLTVSNMSPEDSSIYLCSVEGQNTEAFFGQGTRLTVV.

This clonotype appeared many times. The chain carries TRBV5-1 and TRBJ2-2; 7 nucleotides align to TRBD2. With 4 bases clipped from V and 6 bases from J, the junction kept 9 bases outside the gene matches. CDR1 and CDR2 from the germline V gene are SGHRS and YFSETQ. This CDR3 is 15 amino acids long. The CDR3 loop reads CASSSPAGRPGELFF. CDR3 nucleotides: TGCGCCAGCAGCAGCCCGGCCGGGAGGCCCGGGGAGCTGTTTTTT.

This clonotype was detected ten times or more. This chain joins TRBV2 and TRBJ2-7, with D possibly being TRBD2 (5 bases). V was cut by 7 bases and J by 4 bases, with 11 bases left in between. The CDR3 covers 12 residues. Per the germline V gene, CDR1 is SNHLY and CDR2 is FYNNEI. In DNA form, the CDR3 reads TGTGCCAGCAACCGGGATCCATACGAGCAGTACTTC. Translating it yields CASNRDPYEQYF.

The chain joins TRBV25-1 to TRBJ2-1; 8 bases fit TRBD2. The V gene end was trimmed by 5 bases and the J gene end by 7 bases; junction bases not matched to a gene: 7. Looked up from germline, CDR1 is MGHDK and CDR2 is SYGVNS. The CDR3 is 14 amino acids. CDR3 amino acids: CASSSGTSWNEQFF. DNA of the CDR3: TGTGCCAGCAGTTCCGGGACTAGTTGGAATGAGCAGTTCTTC.

This clonotype came up a few times. The junction and the germline gene differ at one end; a read error may be behind it. The V and J genes are TRBV2 and TRBJ2-1; TRBD2 aligns across 8 bases. The CDR3 has 16 amino acids. Per germline, CDR1 SNHLY and CDR2 FYNNEI. The CDR3 spells CASRNWALAGYNKQFF. The CDR3 nucleotides are TGTGCCAGCAGAAACTGGGCTCTAGCGGGTTACAATAAGCAGTTCTTC.

A few counts support this clonotype. The junction does not match germline at one end; this may be a read error. The rearrangement links TRBV2 to TRBJ1-3; 7 positions agree with TRBD1. The CDR3 totals 15 residues. Germline CDR1 and CDR2: SNHLY and FYNNEI. DNA for the CDR3: TGTGCCAGAGCTACCGGACAGGTCTCTGGGAACACCATATATTTT. Translation: CARATGQVSGNTIYF.

This clonotype was counted ten times or more. The genes are TRBV6-4 and TRBJ2-2; TRBD1 might be the D (5 bases). The CDR3 has 14 residues. Trimming removed 0 bases from V and 3 bases from J, with 5 bases in between. The germline V gene encodes CDR1 MRHNA and CDR2 SNTAGT. In nucleotides, the CDR3 is TGTGCCAGCAGTGACTCAGGGGACACCGGGGAGCTGTTTTTT. This translates into CASSDSGDTGELFF.

This clonotype was observed many times. The chain couples TRBV28 to TRBJ1-1; D may be TRBD1 (6 bases). The CDR3 has 16 amino acids. CDR1 and CDR2 (germline): MDHEN, SYDVKM. V lost 3 bases and J lost 0, with 14 bases in between. The CDR3 region has the DNA TGTGCCAGCAGTTTCGGTTTGAGGGGGGTGAACACTGAAGCTTTCTTT. Translating it yields CASSFGLRGVNTEAFF.

This clonotype was found many times. The V call is TRBV28, the J call TRBJ1-1, with D hard to call. CDR3 length: 15 amino acids. V shed 5 bases and J shed 0 bases, with 13 bases lying between them. CDR1 MDHEN and CDR2 SYDVKM come from the germline V gene. The CDR3 DNA reads as TGTGCCAGCAGTCCGAGCAGTAGCATGAACACTGAAGCTTTCTTT. This translates into CASSPSSSMNTEAFF.

This chain connects TRBV19 to TRBJ2-1, with 10 bases lining up with TRBD2. V shed 4 bases and J 7 bases; nucleotides not matched to a gene: 10. The CDR3 runs to 16 residues. Per the germline V gene, CDR1 is LNHDA and CDR2 is SQIVND (reference sequence). CDR3 DNA: TGTGCCAGTAGTAGAGAAGGACTAGCGGCAGGAAATGAGCAGTTCTTC. It specifies CASSREGLAAGNEQFF.

This clonotype was seen a handful of times. The rearrangement joins TRBV2 to TRBJ1-4; possible D gene TRBD1, 6 bases. Germline V gene data show CDR1 as SNHLY and CDR2 as FYNNEI. The CDR3 covers 14 residues. The V end was cut by 7 bases, the J end by 4 bases, with 13 bases between. CDR3 DNA sequence: TGTGCCAGCATGCAGACAGGACATAATGAAAAACTGTTTTTT. This gives the protein CASMQTGHNEKLFF.

The rearrangement links TRBV7-9 to TRBJ2-1; either TRBD1 or TRBD2 may supply D (5 bases each). CDR1 and CDR2 from the germline V gene are SEHNR and FQNEAQ (reference sequence). Trimming left V 5 bases short and J 6 bases short, with 17 bases between. This CDR3 is 15 amino acids long. The CDR3 protein is CASSGGRRSPNEQFF. The CDR3 region has the DNA TGTGCCAGCAGCGGGGGACGGAGATCCCCCAATGAGCAGTTCTTC.

The CDR3 DNA sequence: TGTGCTAGTGGTTTGGCAGACGGAGAGAGCTCCTACGAGCAGTACTTC. It specifies CASGLADGESSYEQYF. The V and J genes are TRBV12-5 and TRBJ2-7; D gene ambiguous. The V gene lost 1 base and the J gene lost 0 bases, with 13 bases spanning the gap. The CDR3 has 16 residues. From germline, CDR1 is LGHNT and CDR2 FRNRAP.

This clonotype was counted ten times or more. The chain combines TRBV5-8 with TRBJ1-2; 11 nucleotides agree with TRBD1. The germline V gene encodes CDR1 SGHTS and CDR2 YDEGEE. V gave up 2 bases and J gave up 6 bases; unmatched junction bases: 6. The CDR3 spans 15 residues. The CDR3 DNA sequence: TGTGCCAGCAGCTTACCGGGACAGGGGGTTGATGGCTACACCTTC. Its translation: CASSLPGQGVDGYTF.